This T cell receptor beta chain was profiled in a study of CD8 T cells in ankylosing spondylitis. General study findings and limits: About eight highly homologous variants made up a TCR beta motif that seemed to typify ankylosing spondylitis blood. Within peripheral blood, clones linked to disease were CD8+ and relatively rare. The study looked at matched synovial fluid samples from ankylosing spondylitis patients. Disease-linked clones were reported to be significantly enriched there.

Each CDR3 protein gets one entry after TCRdb re-called the 5' RACE reads with MiXCR. Of more than 600,000 distinct CDR3 sequences in the sample, about 20% were seen once. As for this clonotype: Its antigen is not identified.

The source material was blood, either unsorted or a sorted T cell fraction (not recorded which). The receptor was isolated from a male donor with ankylosing spondylitis.

The CDR3 is CASSLALAGREQFF. The DNA for the CDR3 is TGTGCCAGCAGTTTAGCCCTAGCGGGACGGGAGCAGTTCTTC. The V and J genes are TRBV28 and TRBJ2-1; 9 bases fit TRBD2. The V gene end was trimmed by 2 bases and the J gene end by 10 bases; junction bases not matched to a gene: 6. CDR1 is MDHEN and CDR2 is SYDVKM in the germline V gene. This CDR3 has 14 residues. The full variable domain, with the rest looked up from reference TRBV28 and TRBJ2-1, is DVKVTQSSRYLVKRTGEKVFLECVQDMDHENMFWYRQDPGLGLRLIYFSYDVKMKEKGDIPEGYSVSREKKERFSLILESASTNQTSMYLCASSLALAGREQFFGPGTRLTVL.